A selection of T cell receptor beta chains follows, all from one sample in a study of PD-1 blockade in mismatch repair-deficient tumors. TCRdb keeps only in-frame clones here, not all; method: immunoSEQ multiplex PCR. Among approximately 80,000 clones listed, approximately 80% were seen once. Sequencing used peripheral blood, obtained 44 weeks after starting pembrolizumab. These receptors all stem from an adult with mismatch repair-deficient cancer. Each CDR3 is given with its conserved first and last residue. A D gene is named only where the DNA matches it firmly. Clone size is not always given. Where it is, it says once, few, many or a class for expanded clones.

D gene	J gene	V gene	clone size	CDR3 DNA	CDR3 protein
TRBD2	TRBJ2-2	TRBV11-2	.	TGTGCCAGCAGCTTCCCCTCTAGCGGAAACACCGGGGAGCTGTTTTTT	CASSFPSSGNTGELFF
.	TRBJ1-2	TRBV30	few	TGTGCCTGGAGCTCAAACCGACAGTCCGGTGGCTACACCTTC	CAWSSNRQSGGYTF
TRBD2	TRBJ2-3	TRBV13	.	TGTGCCAGCAGCCTCTCGGGCGGGAGGGCCCTAGATACGCAGTATTTT	CASSLSGGRALDTQYF
.	TRBJ2-1	TRBV18	.	TGTGCCAGCTCACCAATTTTCCCTTCTCAGGGTGACAATGAGCAGTTCTTC	CASSPIFPSQGDNEQFF
.	TRBJ1-3	TRBV7-9	.	TGTGCCAGCAGCCCCGGGGGGGCTGGAAACACCATATATTTT	CASSPGGAGNTIYF
.	TRBJ2-1	TRBV7-2	.	TGTGCCAGCAGCTTAGGTGGCCTAAGGAAGTTCTTC	CASSLGGLRKFF
.	TRBJ1-5	TRBV5-8	.	TGTGCCAGCAGCGGGCTCCGGGGGGCGCTTCGCAATCAGCCCCAGCATTTT	CASSGLRGALRNQPQHF
.	TRBJ1-4	TRBV30	.	TGTGCCTGGCAGACAGTTTATAATGAAAAACTGTTTTTT	CAWQTVYNEKLFF
TRBD2	TRBJ2-3	TRBV9	.	TGTGCCAGCAGCCTAGGACTAGCGGCTACAGATACGCAGTATTTT	CASSLGLAATDTQYF
.	TRBJ1-5	TRBV6-6	few	TGTGCCAGCAGCACAGTTTACGATCAGCCCCAGCATTTT	CASSTVYDQPQHF
TRBD2	TRBJ2-1	TRBV7-3	.	TGTGCCAGCAGCTCCGGACTAGCCCACAATGAGCAGTTCTTC	CASSSGLAHNEQFF
TRBD1	TRBJ2-3	TRBV11-3	.	TGTGCCAGCAGCGCGCGCGGGACAGGGGGCACAGATACGCAGTATTTT	CASSARGTGGTDTQYF
.	TRBJ2-7	TRBV4-3	.	TGCGCCAGCAGCCAAGGATTAAACTCCTTGAGCTCCTACGAGCAGTACTTC	CASSQGLNSLSSYEQYF
.	TRBJ1-2	TRBV2	.	TGTGCCAGCAGTGAAAGGGGCAGGGGCTATAACTATGGCTACACCTTC	CASSERGRGYNYGYTF
.	TRBJ2-5	TRBV30	.	TGTGCCTGGGGGGGAGAAGGTTCGGAGACCCAGTACTTC	CAWGGEGSETQYF
.	TRBJ2-1	TRBV10-3	.	TGTGCCATCAGTGATAGAACACCTCCAGCTGATGAGCAGTTCTTC	CAISDRTPPADEQFF
.	TRBJ2-7	TRBV9	once	TGTGCCAGCAGCGCTAAAGCTAGCTGGAGCTCCTACGAGCAGTACTTC	CASSAKASWSSYEQYF
.	TRBJ2-4	TRBV29-1	.	TGCAGCGTTCAGAGCGGAAGTGGAGCCAAAAACATTCAGTACTTC	CSVQSGSGAKNIQYF
.	TRBJ2-2	TRBV5-1	.	TGCGCCAGCAGCGAGACGGGACAACAACACACCGGGGAGCTGTTTTTT	CASSETGQQHTGELFF
TRBD2	TRBJ2-1	TRBV9	.	TGTGCCAGCAGCGTAGAGGGGTCTAGCGGGAGGTCTGAGCAGTTCTTC	CASSVEGSSGRSEQFF